The TCR beta chain described here comes from a study of cytomegalovirus exposure and HLA in healthy donors. In the study overall: Samples from HLA-typed donors yielded around 79 million unique TCRs in an early data release.

Study observations and caveats: Sequencing likely generated an artifact that appeared as a cluster of highly shared sequence variants. HLA alleles were associated with 15,000 to 20,000 TCR beta sequences in a later analysis at 0.05 false discovery rate. Across HLA loci, a later analysis found differing TCR association rates, with DRB1 most and HLA-C fewest.

The PCR employed 60 Vbeta primers together with 13 Jbeta primers. Some clones are missing from TCRdb's copy, which holds only in-frame ones; the method was immunoSEQ multiplex PCR. Counted here are 200,000 to 250,000 clones, 65% to 90% occurring once; the ten biggest clones make up 1.1% to 1.5%. Regarding this clone: What it binds is not known.

The clonotype comes from a girl aged 10 to 17 in good health and CMV-seronegative. Material for sequencing was PBMCs.

Written as DNA, the CDR3 is TGTGCCTGGTGTCAGGAGAACACTGAAGCTTTCTTT. Residues: CAWCQENTEAFF. V is TRBV30 and J is TRBJ1-1; D is undetermined. Germline CDR1 reads GTSNPN; CDR2 reads SVGIG (reference sequence). The germline V and J ends were trimmed by 5 bases and 1 base, with 8 bases remaining between them. The CDR3 loop spans 12 amino acids.